This T cell receptor beta chain was found in a study of blood T cell repertoires in COVID-19. Study as a whole: Whether acute or convalescent, the COVID-19 samples came from the United States, Italy and Spain.

Germline-derived CDR1 and CDR2 are MNHEY and SMNVEV (reference sequence). The CDR3 is 13 amino acids. With V trimmed by 3 bases and J by 3 bases, 2 bases remained unmatched. Before being deemed recovered, Cohort 3 donors had two negative PCRs, clearance, or symptom resolution. Study processing details: It was from reference gene primer amplification that nucleated cell counts were estimated. Sequencing was performed with immunoSEQ multiplex PCR; in TCRdb, only in-frame clones are kept and a portion is missing. For V, J and clone size, that table is used; D and trimming come from the DNA. The sample shows approximately 470,000 clones, about nine tenths of them seen only once.

This TCR was recovered from a woman in her late teens or twenties who had recovered from COVID-19. This sequence joins TRBV27 and TRBJ2-7; the match to TRBD1 covers 7 bases. Sequenced material: PBMCs or T cells enriched from blood (not recorded which). This CDR3 reads CASSFRQGYEQYF. The CDR3 DNA reads as TGTGCCAGCAGTTTTAGACAGGGCTACGAGCAGTACTTC.